The present T cell receptor beta chain was sequenced within a study of neurological immune-mediated disorders. Time point in this sample: longitudinal time-point 2. In its sample, this clonotype was seen many times. TCRdb re-derived calls from the 5' RACE reads in MiXCR, one entry per CDR3 protein. Seen here are about 80,000 distinct CDR3 sequences, around 6% observed once, and the top ten hold over 6.5%. V gave up 5 bases and J gave up 7 bases, with 22 bases separating them. Germline V gene sequence: CDR1 SGHRS, CDR2 YFSETQ. The CDR3 has 15 amino acids. The genes are TRBV5-1 and TRBJ2-7, with D maybe TRBD2 (5 bases). This sequence was found in a woman in her sixties with multiple sclerosis. Source material: PBMCs. The CDR3 DNA reads as TGCGCCAGCAGTCCCAGTGCCACGGGGTTGGGGGAGCAGTACTTC. It yields the protein CASSPSATGLGEQYF.